This is a list of T cell receptor beta chains from one sample in a study of T cells in Graves' hyperthyroidism and ophthalmopathy. TCRdb ran MiXCR on the multiplex PCR reads and lists one entry per CDR3 protein. The data hold hundreds of thousands of distinct CDR3 sequences, with 15% to 20% observed a single time. Sequencing used blood. The receptors come from a woman under 30 with Graves' ophthalmopathy. Each CDR3 is given with its conserved first and last residue. For some rows the clone size is stated as once, few or many, or as a class when expanded; others skip it.

clone_size j_call v_call cdr3_aa
many TRBJ2-7 TRBV6-1 CASSEERGSGEQYF
- TRBJ2-7 TRBV10-3 CAISESDTEQYF
many TRBJ1-5 TRBV6-1 CASSTTGARNQPQHF
many TRBJ2-7 TRBV7-9 CASSHGGLEQYF
many TRBJ1-5 TRBV20-1 CSARANTGPGDWPQHF
- TRBJ1-1 TRBV10-3 CAISAFNTEAFF
few TRBJ2-1 TRBV5-4 CASSFTGTGVYNEQFF
once TRBJ1-6 TRBV20-1 CSARDHLTVLSPYNSPLHF
many TRBJ1-1 TRBV2 CASPDAFF
few TRBJ2-3 TRBV7-9 CASSFGAGAGTDTQYF
- TRBJ2-1 TRBV30 CAWSFKGLYNEQFF
many TRBJ1-1 TRBV7-2 CASSLRQQMNTEAFF
many TRBJ2-3 TRBV5-1 CASSLSAGGDTQYF
many TRBJ1-2 TRBV7-2 CASSLGQGPSYGYTF
many TRBJ2-1 TRBV27 CASSLTGTGFNEQFF
- TRBJ2-3 TRBV28 CASSPGTGQVDTQYF
many TRBJ1-1 TRBV7-2 CASSKNTEAFF
- TRBJ2-1 TRBV7-8 CASSITPSGRASSEQFF
- TRBJ1-1 TRBV20-1 CSARVIGVQNTEAFF
many TRBJ1-1 TRBV7-2 CASSLSPGDDTEAFF
many TRBJ2-3 TRBV13 CASSSGETTDTQYF
few TRBJ1-1 TRBV7-2 CASSPVTGDAFF
many TRBJ1-1 TRBV4-1 CATSANTQGVAEAFF
many TRBJ1-1 TRBV5-8 CASSLQGTGLPMNTEAFF
few TRBJ1-1 TRBV9 CASSTQTGWNTEAFF
many TRBJ1-1 TRBV7-2 CASSLPTGSEAFF
few TRBJ1-2 TRBV6-2/TRBV6-3 CASSYPGTGALFYGYTF
many TRBJ2-1 TRBV7-3 CASSLIKAGNNEQFF
many TRBJ1-1 TRBV6-1 CASISRQGAEAFF
few TRBJ2-7 TRBV20-1 CSAWSSAAYEQYF
- TRBJ2-7 TRBV6-1 CASSDLAFKQYF
- TRBJ1-4 TRBV27 CASSSGDLKLFF
many TRBJ1-1 TRBV10-3 CAIGGPGNTEAFF
few TRBJ1-1 TRBV7-2 CASSLLRLPEAFF
many TRBJ2-7 TRBV20-1 CSARYLAGSFEQYF
few TRBJ1-2 TRBV2 CASSQGYAAYGYTF
- TRBJ2-3 TRBV27 CASSFRGGTDTQYF
few TRBJ2-5 TRBV2 CASIRQGQETQYF
few TRBJ2-7 TRBV28 CASSFLSNRDRVKEQYF
many TRBJ2-7 TRBV11-1 CASSPPYGQAVYEQYF
many TRBJ2-1 TRBV7-2 CASSLDRGSYNEQFF
many TRBJ1-1 TRBV2 CASSEGAASLNTEAFF
few TRBJ1-3 TRBV30 CAWGRGNTIYF
many TRBJ2-5 TRBV6-1 CASSIRETQYF
few TRBJ2-2 TRBV9 CASSGDVGGELFF
- TRBJ2-7 TRBV28 CASSLRGGVAYKQYF
many TRBJ2-6 TRBV30 CAWSVYGRQGAGGANVLTF
- TRBJ1-5 TRBV27 CASSSVGNQPQHF
- TRBJ2-2 TRBV7-2 CASSLAGGRADVGELFF
- TRBJ1-6 TRBV6-5 CASSYPGFSNSPLHF